This passage covers 6 T cell receptor beta chains from one sample sequenced in a study of cytomegalovirus exposure and HLA in healthy donors. Vbeta (60) and Jbeta (13) primers were used in the PCR. Here immunoSEQ multiplex PCR was the method, and the copy in TCRdb shows in-frame clones only, minus some. The sample lists around 250,000 clones; about 86% were seen once. Sequenced: PBMCs. These receptors were obtained from a woman aged 60-70 years in good health and CMV-seropositive.

The chain joins TRBV19 to TRBJ2-2; D possibly corresponds to TRBD1 (6 bases). There are 16 residues in the CDR3. The germline gives CDR1 LNHDA, CDR2 SQIVND (reference sequence). Trimming shortened V by 4 bases and J by 2 bases, and 14 bases separated the two germline ends. The CDR3 nucleotides read TGTGCCAGTAGTACGTCCGCCGGGACAAACACCGGGGAGCTGTTTTTT. It is translated as CASSTSAGTNTGELFF.

This chain joins TRBV10-3 and TRBJ1-3; no clear D gene. Germline CDR1 and CDR2: ENHRY and SYGVKD. With 2 bases removed from V and 3 bases from J, the gap between germline ends came to 2 bases. The CDR3 length is 12 residues. The CDR3 DNA is TGTGCCATCAGTGAGCTTGGAAACACCATATATTTT. Protein: CAISELGNTIYF.

V is TRBV2 and J is TRBJ2-1; TRBD2 aligns across 14 bases. From germline, CDR1 is SNHLY and CDR2 FYNNEI. V shed 8 bases and J 10 bases; nucleotides not matched to a gene: 4. The CDR3 loop spans 13 amino acids. This CDR3 is CASGTSGSGEQFF. Here the CDR3 DNA reads TGTGCCAGCGGGACTAGCGGGAGCGGGGAGCAGTTCTTC.

Turning to this clone: Other DNA sequences in the same sample also yield this CDR3. The chain couples TRBV4-1 to TRBJ2-7; a weak D match, TRBD2 (5 bases). The CDR3 runs to 14 residues. V was trimmed by 1 base and J by 2 bases, leaving 9 bases between them. CDR1 and CDR2 from the germline V gene are MGHRA and YSYEKL. In nucleotides, the CDR3 is TGCGCCAGCAGCCAAGGGCTAGCTACCTACGAGCAGTACTTC. Translation gives CASSQGLATYEQYF.

The CDR3 DNA is TGTGCCAGCAGCGTAAGGAGGAGCTCCTACAATGAGCAGTTCTTC. It specifies CASSVRRSSYNEQFF. The chain has TRBV5-4 and TRBJ2-1; TRBD2 might be the D (5 bases). The germline V gene has CDR1 SGHNT and CDR2 YYREEE (reference sequence). CDR3 length: 15 amino acids. Trimming pared 4 bases from V and 0 bases from J, leaving 11 bases between.

V is TRBV19 and J is TRBJ1-2, with 7 bases fitting TRBD1. Per germline, CDR1 LNHDA and CDR2 SQIVND (reference sequence). Trimming cost V 6 bases and J 8 bases; bases outside gene matches: 12. CDR3 size: 14 residues. The CDR3 DNA sequence: TGTGCCAGTAGAGTACAGGGGACCCTTGGAGGCTACACCTTC. Protein product: CASRVQGTLGGYTF.